These T cell receptor beta chains were read from a single sample in a study of T-cell memory formation after mild COVID-19. TCRdb reanalysed the 5' RACE reads using MiXCR and keeps one entry per CDR3 protein. The data hold hundreds of thousands of distinct CDR3 sequences, with 20% to 25% observed a single time. The specimen sequenced was PBMCs or a T cell subset sorted from them (not recorded which). Receptors originate from a man younger than 35 who had mild COVID-19 (a few samples of this study predate the infection). Cell type and time point are not known. The CDR3 runs from the conserved cysteine through the conserved F or W. The order of the fields is V gene, D gene, clone size, J gene, CDR3 DNA, CDR3 protein. A D gene is named only where the DNA matches it firmly. The size entry is marked missing in some rows and otherwise reads once, few, many or a size class.

>TRBV7-2|-|many|TRBJ2-5
TGTGCCAGCAGCTTAGGACGATTGCCAGAGACCCAGTACTTC
CASSLGRLPETQYF
>TRBV6-1|TRBD2|-|TRBJ2-3
TGTGCCAGCAGGGGAGGGGCTCGCACAGATACGCAGTATTTT
CASRGGARTDTQYF
>TRBV2|-|few|TRBJ1-3
TGTGCAGCCGTACAGACTGGAAACACCATATATTTT
CAAVQTGNTIYF
>TRBV5-1|TRBD1|-|TRBJ2-3
TGCGCCAGCAGCCCCTCGGACAGGGCTCAACATACGCAGTATTTT
CASSPSDRAQHTQYF
>TRBV5-1|-|-|TRBJ1-3
TGCGCCAGCAGCTTGGACGGGGTTACCGGAAACACCATATATTTT
CASSLDGVTGNTIYF
>TRBV6-5|TRBD1|few|TRBJ2-3
TGTGCCAGCAGCCCCCGGACAGGGGATACGCAGTATTTT
CASSPRTGDTQYF
>TRBV19|-|-|TRBJ1-5
TGTGCCAGTAGTTCCCATAGCAATCAGCCCCAGCATTTT
CASSSHSNQPQHF
>TRBV7-2|-|-|TRBJ1-1
TGTGCCAGCAGCTTAGATCTGGGGGGTCTTTTTTACACTGAAGCTTTCTTT
CASSLDLGGLFYTEAFF
>TRBV9|-|-|TRBJ2-2
TGTGCCAGCAGCGTTGGCGACCGGGCGGCCGGGGAGCTGTTTTTT
CASSVGDRAAGELFF
>TRBV4-1|TRBD1|many|TRBJ1-5
TGCGCCAGCAGCCAAGCCAGGGGGCTTCAGCCCCAGCATTTT
CASSQARGLQPQHF
>TRBV5-1|-|-|TRBJ2-7
TGCGCCAGCAGCCAAGGGCGGGCTTTAACTTCCCACGAGCAGTACTTC
CASSQGRALTSHEQYF
>TRBV10-3|-|few|TRBJ2-3
TGTGCCATCAGTGAGGCAGATACGCAGTATTTT
CAISEADTQYF
>TRBV7-7|-|-|TRBJ2-1
TGTGCTAGCAGCTCCCGAGCCCTCGGGGAGCAGTTCTTC
CASSSRALGEQFF
>TRBV6-5|-|few|TRBJ1-1
TGTGCCAGCAGTTACTTCGGGGGGGACGCTGAAGCTTTCTTT
CASSYFGGDAEAFF
>TRBV20-1|-|many|TRBJ2-3
TGCAGTGCTGTGGGTGGAGACGGAGATACGCAGTATTTT
CSAVGGDGDTQYF
>TRBV25-1|-|few|TRBJ1-3
TGTGCCATCCAGGCCAGTACTGGAAACACCATATATTTT
CAIQASTGNTIYF
>TRBV29-1|-|-|TRBJ1-1
TGCAGCGTTCACAGCGGAGGGACTGAAGCTTTCTTT
CSVHSGGTEAFF
>TRBV7-9|-|-|TRBJ2-3
TGTGCCAGCAGCCGTCTAGGATTGGGCACAGATACGCAGTATTTT
CASSRLGLGTDTQYF
>TRBV12-3/TRBV12-4|-|-|TRBJ1-5
TGTGCCAGCACCGATGAGACAGTGATCAATCAGCCCCAGCATTTT
CASTDETVINQPQHF
>TRBV5-1|TRBD2|few|TRBJ2-7
TGCGCCAGCAGCTTGGAGCCTAGCGGCTCCTACGAGCAGTACTTC
CASSLEPSGSYEQYF
>TRBV6-2/TRBV6-3|-|few|TRBJ2-5
TGTGCCAGCAGGGCGGACACCAGGGAGACCCAGTACTTC
CASRADTRETQYF
>TRBV2|TRBD1|-|TRBJ2-5
TGTGCCACAGCGAGGGGGCACCAAGAGACCCAGTACTTC
CATARGHQETQYF
>TRBV5-1|TRBD1|-|TRBJ2-5
TGCGCCAGCAGCCCTCGGACAGGGCGTTTACAAGAGACCCAGTACTTC
CASSPRTGRLQETQYF
>TRBV6-5|-|-|TRBJ2-5
TGTGCCAGCAGTTGGGACGGAGAGACCCAGTACTTC
CASSWDGETQYF
>TRBV6-2/TRBV6-3|-|-|TRBJ1-1
TGTGCCAGCAGCTTTAGCAATAACACTGAAGCTTTCTTT
CASSFSNNTEAFF
>TRBV24-1|TRBD1|few|TRBJ2-1
TGTGCCACCAGTGACGACAGGGGGGCCTTTTTTGAGCAGTTCTTC
CATSDDRGAFFEQFF
>TRBV5-6|-|-|TRBJ1-2
TGTGCCAGCAGCAACGGGGAGGGGAACTATGGCTACACCTTC
CASSNGEGNYGYTF
>TRBV7-9|TRBD2|few|TRBJ2-5
TGTGCCAGCAGCTCGCCCATCGGGGGGGCCTGGGAGACCCAGTACTTC
CASSSPIGGAWETQYF
>TRBV7-2|-|-|TRBJ2-5
TGTGCCAGCAGCTCCAGGAGAGCTGAAGAGACCCAGTACTTC
CASSSRRAEETQYF
>TRBV5-1|-|-|TRBJ1-5
TGCGCCAGCAGCCCTGACCTGAATCAGCCCCAGCATTTT
CASSPDLNQPQHF
>TRBV4-1|TRBD1|-|TRBJ2-2
TGCGCCAGTCTAACCCCGGGACAGGGCACCGGGGAGCTGTTTTTT
CASLTPGQGTGELFF
>TRBV12-3/TRBV12-4|-|many|TRBJ2-5
TGTGCCAGCAGCCTAATGGGGGCCCGGGACGGCAAAGAGACCCAGTACTTC
CASSLMGARDGKETQYF
>TRBV12-3/TRBV12-4|-|few|TRBJ1-1
TGTGCCAGCAGTCCTTCCATCGGGACTCGGGGGTTCTTT
CASSPSIGTRGFF
>TRBV3-1|TRBD2|-|TRBJ2-1
TGTGCCAGCAGCCAAGATCGCGGGGGACGGCAGTTCTTC
CASSQDRGGRQFF
>TRBV9|-|-|TRBJ1-1
TGTGCCAGCAGCGTAGGGGTTGGGGGGAAAGCTTTCTTT
CASSVGVGGKAFF
>TRBV14|TRBD2|few|TRBJ2-3
TGTGCCAGCAGCCAAGACGACCACCCCGGGGGGTTGGCAGATACGCAGTATTTT
CASSQDDHPGGLADTQYF